This T cell receptor beta chain was captured in a study of T cells in localized non-small cell lung cancer. General study findings and limits: With higher T cell density in blood came longer overall survival. Adjacent uninvolved lung had the highest clonality, suggesting focused antigen responses. Adjacent lung held a median around 60 of the top 100 tumor clones.

TCRdb's table, derived via immunoSEQ multiplex PCR, lists solely in-frame clones and lacks some. Of about 40,000 clones listed, approximately 86% are singletons. The V gene lost 8 bases and the J gene lost 2 bases, with 21 bases spanning the gap. The germline CDR1 and CDR2 sequences are LNHDA and SQIVND (reference sequence). The CDR3 has 16 amino acids. On this clone itself: Its cognate antigen is unknown.

The TCR was taken from a man between 18 and 55 years old with stage I lung adenocarcinoma. This specimen consisted of peripheral blood, obtained before any cancer treatment. The chain has TRBV19 and TRBJ1-2; D is ambiguous. The CDR3 here is CASLASAGLSNYGYTF. The CDR3, as DNA: TGTGCCAGTTTGGCTTCGGCCGGGTTGTCGAACTATGGCTACACCTTC.